The rows below give T cell receptor beta chains drawn from one sample of a study of CD8+ T cells in alopecia areata. TCRdb keeps only in-frame clones here, not all; method: immunoSEQ multiplex PCR. This table has 150,000 to 200,000 clones, 58% appearing once. Sequenced here: CD4+ T cells sorted from blood, sampled at week 24, from a patient treated with tofacitinib. Receptors originate from a human donor with alopecia areata. Both conserved end residues are part of each CDR3. The D gene is left open where the match is weak. The size entry is marked missing in some rows and otherwise reads once, few, many or a size class.

j_call v_call clone_size d_call cdr3_nt cdr3_aa
TRBJ2-4 TRBV4-1 once TRBD2 TGCGCCAGCAGCCAATCACTAGCGACGAGCAACATTCAGTACTTC CASSQSLATSNIQYF
TRBJ2-5 TRBV5-1 once TRBD1 TGCGCCAGCAGCTTCCGAACGACAGGGCAGTCGGAGACCCAGTACTTC CASSFRTTGQSETQYF
TRBJ2-5 TRBV18 - - TGTGCCAGCTCACCGGTCCCTATTGAGGCAGAGACCCAGTACTTC CASSPVPIEAETQYF
TRBJ1-1 TRBV10-3 - TRBD1 TGTGCCATCAGTCAGGGGGCGCGGACTGAAGCTTTCTTT CAISQGARTEAFF
TRBJ2-1 TRBV15 few TRBD2 TGTGCCACCAGCAGAGGGACTAGCGGCAACAATGAGCAGTTCTTC CATSRGTSGNNEQFF
TRBJ1-5 TRBV15 - TRBD1 TGTGCCACCAGCAGAGATCCAGGGGGCGGTCAGCCCCAGCATTTT CATSRDPGGGQPQHF
TRBJ2-5 TRBV7-2 - - TGTGCCAGCAGCTTACAACTGCAAGAGACCCAGTACTTC CASSLQLQETQYF
TRBJ1-4 TRBV5-1 - - TGCGCCAGCAGCTTGGCCCGGACTAATGAAAAACTGTTTTTT CASSLARTNEKLFF
TRBJ1-2 TRBV2 - - TGTGCCAGCAGAACCACAGGGTTAGGTGGCTACACCTTC CASRTTGLGGYTF
TRBJ2-7 TRBV30 few - TGTGCCTGGAGTGTAACCTACGAGCAGTACTTC CAWSVTYEQYF
TRBJ1-3 TRBV6-5 - - TGTGCCAGCAGTTACCAGGGTCGGACTGGAAACACCATATATTTT CASSYQGRTGNTIYF
TRBJ2-7 TRBV23-1 - TRBD1 TGCGCCAGCAGTCAGGACAGGGCAGCCTACGAGCAGTACTTC CASSQDRAAYEQYF
TRBJ1-2 TRBV9 - - TGTGCCAGCAGCGGGGACTACTATGGCTACACCTTC CASSGDYYGYTF
TRBJ2-7 TRBV29-1 - - TGCAGCGTTAGGGACATGAATGGCGAGCAGTACTTC CSVRDMNGEQYF
TRBJ2-4 TRBV7-2 few - TGTGCCAGCAGCCCAGGACGGACAAACATTCAGTACTTC CASSPGRTNIQYF
TRBJ2-5 TRBV28 - - TGTGCCAGCAGTTTGCCGGTTATCCAAGAGACCCAGTACTTC CASSLPVIQETQYF
TRBJ2-2 TRBV5-1 - TRBD1 TGCGCCAGCAGCGGAGGGGACAGGAAAGTTCCAAACACCGGGGAGCTGTTTTTT CASSGGDRKVPNTGELFF
TRBJ1-1 TRBV27 - - TGTGCCAGCAGTTTTAGCGGGTTTGAAGCTTTCTTT CASSFSGFEAFF
TRBJ2-1 TRBV29-1 - TRBD2 TGCAGCGTTGGGGGGATGGCAGGGAGGGCCGATGAGCAGTTCTTC CSVGGMAGRADEQFF
TRBJ1-1 TRBV29-1 - - TGCAGCGTCGCCCAACCCCTATCGAACACTGAAGCTTTCTTT CSVAQPLSNTEAFF
TRBJ1-1 TRBV4-1 - - TGCGCCAGCAGCCAAGTTGTCGGGGCGAACACTGAAGCTTTCTTT CASSQVVGANTEAFF
TRBJ1-2 TRBV25-1 - TRBD1 TGTGCCAGCAGTCAAGAGCCGGGACAGGTCTATGGCTACACCTTC CASSQEPGQVYGYTF
TRBJ2-1 TRBV28 once - TGTGCCAGCAGTGGAGGATACAATGAGCAGTTCTTC CASSGGYNEQFF
TRBJ2-7 TRBV30 few - TGTGCCTGGAGGACGTCGGGGCCCCTCTACGAGCAGTACTTC CAWRTSGPLYEQYF
TRBJ2-2 TRBV2 - - TGTGCCAGCAGTGACAGGAGCACCGGGGAGCTGTTTTTT CASSDRSTGELFF
TRBJ2-7 TRBV25-1 - - TGTGCCAGCAGTCGGTCAGGGTGGCGCGAGCAGTACTTC CASSRSGWREQYF
TRBJ2-3 TRBV27 once - TGTGCCAGCAGTTCCTGGGGGACGAAGGGGACAGATACGCAGTATTTT CASSSWGTKGTDTQYF
TRBJ1-2 TRBV29-1 few - TGCAGCGTTGAAGTGTCTGCGACAGGACGAAACTTC CSVEVSATGRNF
TRBJ1-2 TRBV29-1 few - TGCAGCGTTGAAGAGTTTTCGGGGGATGGCTACACCTTC CSVEEFSGDGYTF
TRBJ2-7 TRBV6-5 - - TGTGCCAGCAGTTATTGGTCGGGGCCTACCTACGAGCAGTACTTC CASSYWSGPTYEQYF
TRBJ1-1 TRBV6-6 few - TGTGCCAGCAGTTCCAGAGCCCAGGTTGCTGAAGCTTTCTTT CASSSRAQVAEAFF
TRBJ2-5 TRBV27 - TRBD2 TGTGCCAGCAGTGCCAGACGGCGGGAGCTAATGGACTTC CASSARRRELMDF
TRBJ2-1 TRBV7-9 few - TGTGCCAGCAGCTTAGCCCTTAGGCAGGATTACAATGAGCAGTTCTTC CASSLALRQDYNEQFF
TRBJ2-6 TRBV2 - - TGTGCCAGCAGTTCAGGGGAGGCTGGGGCCAACGTCCTGACTTTC CASSSGEAGANVLTF
TRBJ2-5 TRBV7-2 - - TGTGCCAGCAGCTTAGGATCCTCCTCGCGGGAGTACTTC CASSLGSSSREYF
TRBJ1-5 TRBV30 - - TGTGCCTGGAGTGCCCCGGGCCCTAATCAGCCCCAGCATTTT CAWSAPGPNQPQHF
TRBJ2-7 TRBV2 few - TGTGCCAGCAGTGACGTTACTGGCGAGCAGTACTTC CASSDVTGEQYF
TRBJ1-5 TRBV6-6 - - TGTGCCAGCAGTACTAGCCCGGGACAGCCCCAGCATTTT CASSTSPGQPQHF
TRBJ1-4 TRBV4-3 - - TGCGCCAGCAGCCGCGTCTTCGGGGTCGGCGTCGGGCCGACTAATGAAAAACTGTTTTTT CASSRVFGVGVGPTNEKLFF
TRBJ1-6 TRBV2 - - TGTGCCAGCTCATTAGCAGGACGGAGCTCCTATAATTCACCCCTCCACTTT CASSLAGRSSYNSPLHF
TRBJ2-5 TRBV10-3 - - TGTGCCATCAGTGAGTCAGGCGAAGAGACCCAGTACTTC CAISESGEETQYF
TRBJ2-7 TRBV29-1 - - TGCAGCGTTGTAGACGCCTACGAGCAGTACTTC CSVVDAYEQYF
TRBJ2-3 TRBV9 - TRBD2 TGTGCCAGCAGCGTAGGGTCTAGCGGGGGGACTGGCACAGATACGCAGTATTTT CASSVGSSGGTGTDTQYF
TRBJ2-5 TRBV29-1 - - TGCAGCGTCCGCGGTACTAGCAGGGAAGAGACCCAGTACTTC CSVRGTSREETQYF
TRBJ1-5 TRBV7-2 - TRBD1 TGTGCCAGCAGCTTAGAGGGGGCCGACAATCAGCCCCAGCATTTT CASSLEGADNQPQHF
TRBJ2-5 TRBV30 - TRBD2 TGTGCCTGGAGTACGGGGGGTCAAGAGACCCAGTACTTC CAWSTGGQETQYF
TRBJ2-4 TRBV6-6 - TRBD1 TGTGCCAGCAACTTAGGACAGGGCAACATTCAGTACTTC CASNLGQGNIQYF
TRBJ1-2 TRBV5-1 - TRBD1 TGCGCCAGCAGCTCCACCGGGACAGCCTATGGCTACACCTTC CASSSTGTAYGYTF
TRBJ1-2 TRBV6-5 - TRBD1 TGTGCCAGCAGTCAGGGGGTAGGCGGCTACACCTTC CASSQGVGGYTF
TRBJ1-5 TRBV7-2 - - TGTGCCAGCAGCTCGTGGACAGACAATCAGCCCCAGCATTTT CASSSWTDNQPQHF
TRBJ2-7 TRBV28 - - TGTGCCAGCACCAAACGGGGGTCTCCCAGCGAGCAGTACTTC CASTKRGSPSEQYF
TRBJ2-3 TRBV7-9 - TRBD2 TGTGCCAGCAGCGTTGGACTAGCCGCTGATACGCAGTATTTT CASSVGLAADTQYF
TRBJ2-7 TRBV4-1 - TRBD2 TGCGCCAGCAGCCAAGACCCAGCGGGAGAGTACGAGCAGTACTTC CASSQDPAGEYEQYF
TRBJ2-7 TRBV25-1 - - TGTGCCAGCAGTGAATATGGGGGAGGCCGGGCCTACGAGCAGTACTTC CASSEYGGGRAYEQYF
TRBJ2-1 TRBV7-8 - TRBD1 TGTGCCAGCAGCTTCATAGGTGGGACAGGGGTTTACAATGAGCAGTTCTTC CASSFIGGTGVYNEQFF
TRBJ2-5 TRBV30 few - TGTGCCTGGAGTGTACCTGGGGAGCGGAAAGAGACCCAGTACTTC CAWSVPGERKETQYF
TRBJ1-1 TRBV29-1 - - TGCAGCGCCTCGGGCGTTGAAGCTTTCTTT CSASGVEAFF
TRBJ2-3 TRBV29-1 few TRBD2 TGCAGCGTGCCCGGGTGGGGGGGTACAGATACGCAGTATTTT CSVPGWGGTDTQYF
TRBJ1-2 TRBV9 few - TGTGCCAGCAGCGTGCAGTGGAGAGCCGGGACTGACGACTACACCTTC CASSVQWRAGTDDYTF